Listed here are 11 T cell receptor beta chains from one sample, sequenced in a study of OX40 agonist ivuxolimab in advanced cancers. Using immunoSEQ multiplex PCR, the repertoire was profiled, and TCRdb retains in-frame clones only, with some absent. The table includes some 80,000 clones, around nine tenths detected once. The sample was CD4+ or CD8+ T cells sorted from blood, taken in a trial of the OX40 agonist ivuxolimab. The receptors originated from an adult with an advanced solid tumor such as melanoma, head and neck, liver or kidney cancer.

The rearrangement links TRBV7-9 to TRBJ1-4; D remains ambiguous. Germline CDR1 SEHNR, CDR2 FQNEAQ (reference sequence). V lost 1 base and J lost 8, with 14 bases in between. The CDR3 has 15 residues. CDR3 sequence reads: CASSLGFNSAEKLFF. The CDR3, as DNA: TGTGCCAGCAGCTTAGGCTTTAACAGCGCCGAAAAACTGTTTTTT.

This sequence joins TRBV4-1 and TRBJ2-3, with D unresolved. The CDR3 length is 13 residues. Germline V gene data show CDR1 as MGHRA and CDR2 as YSYEKL. V lost 1 base and J 2 bases, leaving 4 bases between the germline ends. Here the CDR3 DNA reads TGCGCCAGCAGCCAAGGGGCCACAGATACGCAGTATTTT. This sequence encodes CASSQGATDTQYF.

The chain couples TRBV7-9 to TRBJ1-4, with D tentatively TRBD1 (5 bases). Germline V gives CDR1 SEHNR, CDR2 FQNEAQ (reference sequence). The V and J ends lost 1 base and 3 bases respectively, with 6 bases between them. This CDR3 is 14 amino acids long. CDR3 loop: CASSLGQSNEKLFF. CDR3 DNA sequence: TGTGCCAGCAGCTTAGGACAGTCTAATGAAAAACTGTTTTTT.

CDR3 loop: CASSFYETQYF. The CDR3 DNA follows: TGTGCCAGCAGCTTTTATGAGACCCAGTACTTC. The chain recombines TRBV5-6 with TRBJ2-5; D is ambiguous. CDR3 length: 11 amino acids. V shed 2 bases and J shed 5 bases, with 4 bases lying between them. In germline, CDR1 is SGHDT, CDR2 YYEEEE.

This clone was seen once. The J gene is TRBJ1-2, the V gene TRBV5-4; D is unresolved. Germline CDR1 SGHNT, CDR2 YYREEE (reference sequence). Trimming took off 1 base at V and 4 bases at J, with 11 bases between the two ends. This CDR3 contains 14 residues. This CDR3 reads CASSLSDGVYGYTF. Here the CDR3 DNA reads TGTGCCAGCAGCTTGTCCGACGGCGTCTATGGCTACACCTTC.

The chain carries TRBV7-9 and TRBJ2-1, with 13 bases identical to TRBD2. Germline assignment: CDR1 SEHNR and CDR2 FQNEAQ (reference sequence). V shed 5 bases and J 0 bases; nucleotides not matched to a gene: 7. The CDR3 loop spans 18 amino acids. CDR3 DNA sequence: TGTGCCAGCAGCCGGGGACTAGCGGGATTGAGCTCCTACAATGAGCAGTTCTTC. This gives the protein CASSRGLAGLSSYNEQFF.

The CDR3 loop is CASSPTTGGSEAFF. DNA for the CDR3: TGCGCCAGCAGCCCAACCACAGGGGGCTCTGAAGCTTTCTTT. The chain recombines TRBV5-1 with TRBJ1-1, with TRBD1 matching over 9 bases. CDR3 size: 14 residues. V was clipped by 4 bases and J by 6 bases; unmatched bases: 7. CDR1 is SGHRS, CDR2 YFSETQ, per germline.

The chain couples TRBV5-4 to TRBJ2-1; D is ambiguous. The length of the CDR3 is 15 residues. The V and J ends lost 0 bases and 7 bases respectively, with 14 bases between them. Germline V gives CDR1 SGHNT, CDR2 YYREEE (reference sequence). The CDR3 DNA reads TGTGCCAGCAGCTTGGCTGTCAGGCCCGCAAATGAGCAGTTCTTC. Its protein is CASSLAVRPANEQFF. Looking up the rest from reference TRBV5-4 and TRBJ2-1 gives the full variable domain: ETGVTQSPTHLIKTRGQQVTLRCSSQSGHNTVSWYQQALGQGPQFIFQYYREEENGRGNFPPRFSGLQFPNYSSELNVNALELDDSALYLCASSLAVRPANEQFFGPGTRLTVL.

The gene calls are TRBV15 and TRBJ2-5, with TRBD1 matching over 7 bases. The CDR3 extends over 16 amino acids. V trimming: 5 bases; J trimming: 2 bases; junction bases outside the gene matches: 11. The V gene's germline CDR1 is LNHNV and CDR2 YYDKDF (reference sequence). The CDR3 loop reads CATSRDVGTAQETQYF. Written as DNA, the CDR3 is TGTGCCACCAGCCGCGATGTGGGGACAGCACAAGAGACCCAGTACTTC.

The rearrangement joins TRBV5-4 to TRBJ2-1; the D is unclear. Trimming removed 4 bases from V and 0 bases from J, with 11 bases in between. The length of the CDR3 is 15 residues. Germline assignment: CDR1 SGHNT and CDR2 YYREEE (reference sequence). The CDR3 DNA follows: TGTGCCAGCAGCCCGACCCCGAGCTCCTACAATGAGCAGTTCTTC. Its protein product is CASSPTPSSYNEQFF.

The CDR3 loop reads CAVGGNSNQPQHF. The CDR3 region has the DNA TGTGCCGTGGGGGGAAATAGCAATCAGCCCCAGCATTTT. V usage is TRBV30 and J usage is TRBJ1-5; tentatively, D is TRBD1 (5 bases). This CDR3 region has 13 residues. Germline CDR1 reads GTSNPN; CDR2 reads SVGIG (reference sequence). Trimming cost V 8 bases and J 0 bases, with 11 bases left between them.